This T cell receptor beta chain was captured in a study of blood T cell repertoires in COVID-19. Clones were sequenced by immunoSEQ multiplex PCR, and TCRdb holds only the in-frame ones, with some missing. The table has some 250,000 clones, approximately 90% seen once; the top ten hold approximately 2.4%. Enrollees, about 18 to 95 years old, lived in approximately 25 US areas. This TCR was recovered from a middle-aged woman with acute COVID-19. Sequencing used PBMCs or T cells enriched from blood (not recorded which).

CDR3 sequence: CASSLAGRRETQYF. The CDR3 DNA reads TGTGCCAGCAGCTTAGCGGGTAGGAGAGAGACCCAGTACTTC. The chain joins TRBV7-2 to TRBJ2-5; D unclear. The CDR3 has 14 amino acids. The germline V gene has CDR1 SGHTA and CDR2 FQGNSA. Trimming took 0 bases from V and 4 from J, leaving 9 bases between them.